The entry below gives a single TCR beta chain sequence along with its context. Antigen: not known. The CDR3 runs to 15 residues. V lost 1 base, J lost 1 base, and 10 bases lay in between. The germline gives CDR1 MGHRA, CDR2 YSYEKL. This entry comes from a study of somatic mutations in cytotoxic T cells in rheumatoid arthritis. Points from the study as a whole: TRBV07's slight underrepresentation, observed in rheumatoid arthritis patients, lacked adjustment for multiple comparisons. Healthy controls did not share the age-linked increase in CD8+ clonality seen in rheumatoid arthritis patients.

Magnetic beads with positive selection isolated CD4+ and CD8+ fractions, whose purity was verified by flow cytometry. Some clones are missing from TCRdb's copy, which holds only in-frame ones; the method was immunoSEQ multiplex PCR. The table includes roughly 15,000 clones, around 77% detected once. The clonotype was recovered from an adult with rheumatoid arthritis. The chain uses TRBV4-1 and TRBJ1-1, with D unresolved. Material: CD8+ T cells sorted from blood. CDR3 DNA: TGCGCCAGCAGCCAAGCCCGGGGTGGGAACACTGAAGCTTTCTTT. It yields the protein CASSQARGGNTEAFF.